The clone carrying this TCR beta chain was recorded once. In the original analysis: Reference gene primer amplification in the assay estimated nucleated cell counts. Sequencing used immunoSEQ multiplex PCR; TCRdb keeps in-frame clones, though not all of them. The DNA gave D and trimming, while V, J and clone size come from that table. Of fewer than 60,000 clones in the sample, about 90% are singletons; the top ten hold approximately 11%. The CDR3 runs to 15 residues. Trimming pared 5 bases from V and 1 base from J, leaving 11 bases between. Germline V gene sequence: CDR1 SGHAT, CDR2 FQNNGV. The sample is drawn from a study of blood T cell repertoires in COVID-19. Study-wide background: In each case, the material was cDNA or gDNA derived from T cells, B-cell-depleted T cells, or PBMCs.

The source of this sequence is a human donor with active COVID-19. The donor label of this sample is uncertain. Sequencing was performed on peripheral blood. The chain carries TRBV11-2 and TRBJ2-2; D remains unclear. CDR3 sequence: CASSQWPGNTGELFF. DNA of the CDR3: TGTGCCAGCAGCCAGTGGCCAGGGAACACCGGGGAGCTGTTTTTT. The variable domain in full, completed from reference TRBV11-2 and TRBJ2-2, reads EAGVAQSPRYKIIEKRQSVAFWCNPISGHATLYWYQQILGQGPKLLIQFQNNGVVDDSQLPKDRFSAERLKGVDSTLKIQPAKLEDSAVYLCASSQWPGNTGELFFGEGSRLTVL.